Presented here are 7 T cell receptor beta chains from one specimen sequenced in a study of blood T cell repertoires in COVID-19. The method was immunoSEQ multiplex PCR; TCRdb's version includes in-frame clones alone and lacks a portion of them. The profile shows a few hundred thousand clones, around 84% of them singletons. The sequencing input was PBMCs or T cells enriched from blood (not recorded which). These receptors were taken from a woman aged 18 to 35 who had recovered from COVID-19.

This clone was detected only once. The CDR3 nucleotides read TGTGCCAGCAGCTTTGTTTCGGGGGGGATCACAGATACGCAGTATTTT. It translates to CASSFVSGGITDTQYF. The chain has TRBV5-8 and TRBJ2-3; 8 positions agree with TRBD2. The ends lost 2 bases at V and 2 bases at J; junction bases unmatched: 7. Germline CDR1 and CDR2: SGHTS and YDEGEE. The CDR3 is made up of 16 amino acids. The whole variable domain, remainder taken from reference TRBV5-8 and TRBJ2-3, is EAGVTQSPTHLIKTRGQQATLRCSPISGHTSVYWYQQALGLGLQFLLWYDEGEERNRGNFPPRFSGRQFPNYSSELNVNALELEDSALYLCASSFVSGGITDTQYFGPGTRLTVL.

The V gene is TRBV19, the J gene TRBJ2-7; D might be TRBD2 (6 bases). There are 15 residues in the CDR3. V lost 0 bases, J lost 1 base, and 10 bases lay in between. Germline CDR1 is LNHDA and CDR2 is SQIVND (reference sequence). CDR3 sequence: CASSIEWGVSYEQYF. The CDR3 region has the DNA TGTGCCAGTAGTATAGAGTGGGGGGTTTCCTACGAGCAGTACTTC.

J is TRBJ2-3 and V is TRBV27; 8 bases are a match to TRBD1. The ends lost 5 bases at V and 2 bases at J; junction bases unmatched: 9. Germline CDR1 MNHEY, CDR2 SMNVEV (reference sequence). This CDR3 spans 16 amino acids. The DNA of the CDR3 is TGTGCCAGCAGTGCAGGGGACAGGACCACCACAGATACGCAGTATTTT. The encoded protein is CASSAGDRTTTDTQYF.

This chain connects TRBV9 to TRBJ1-1, with D possibly matching TRBD1 (5 bases). V lost 0 bases, J lost 8 bases, and 11 bases lay in between. There are 13 residues in the CDR3. Looked up from germline, CDR1 is SGDLS and CDR2 is YYNGEE. In nucleotides, the CDR3 is TGTGCCAGCAGCGTAGTAGGCAGGGCCGAAGCTTTCTTT. Its protein product is CASSVVGRAEAFF.

This sequence joins TRBV5-4 and TRBJ1-6, with D perhaps matching TRBD1 (6 bases). Germline loops: CDR1 SGHNT, CDR2 YYREEE (reference sequence). V gave up 3 bases and J gave up 2 bases, with 18 bases separating them. This CDR3 has 18 amino acids. CDR3 in DNA: TGTGCCAGCAGCTGGGGGGGCGGAGCAAGCCCCTATAATTCACCCCTCCACTTT. Its protein product is CASSWGGGASPYNSPLHF.

J is TRBJ1-5 and V is TRBV4-1; TRBD1 aligns across 7 bases. The trim removed 0 bases at V and 4 bases at J, leaving 9 bases unmatched. The CDR3 is 17 residues long. Germline CDR1 MGHRA, CDR2 YSYEKL. For the CDR3, the DNA is TGCGCCAGCAGCCAAGAGCACCAGGGACAGCCAAATCAGCCCCAGCATTTT. Translated, it gives CASSQEHQGQPNQPQHF.

The chain carries TRBV13 and TRBJ1-2; 9 bases are shared with TRBD1. The germline V gene has CDR1 PRHDT and CDR2 FYEKMQ (reference sequence). J was trimmed by 1 base and V by 5 bases; bases with no gene match: 5. The CDR3 is 15 residues long. The CDR3 nucleotides are TGTGCCAGCAGCACCGGACAGGGGATTAACTATGGCTACACCTTC. Protein: CASSTGQGINYGYTF.